This T cell receptor (beta chain) comes out of a study of regulatory T cells in long-lasting Graves disease. Study-wide background: Positive TSH receptor antibodies alongside over 5 years of antithyroid drugs were what marked Graves' disease as persistent. Study-wide findings and caveats: Possibly, accuracy suffered from the small sample size. In persistent patients, shared public clonotypes (about 2,800) outnumbered those in new patients (around 1,000). Study of thyroid tissue was not done, with only peripheral blood studied.

The CDR3 length is 15 residues. Germline V lookup: CDR1 SNHLY, CDR2 FYNNEI. Trimming took 6 bases from V and 8 from J, leaving 19 bases between them. About this clonotype: The antigen remains unidentified. A read error may be the cause here, since a much bigger clone is one base away.

Investigators prepared the TCR beta libraries by applying iRepertoire HTBI primers and Arm-PCR of CDR3 regions. A single record per CDR3 protein comes from TCRdb applying MiXCR to the multiplex PCR reads. The data show under 450,000 distinct CDR3 sequences, with 23% seen just once and approximately 26% held by the top ten. Described time point: persistent/refractory GD, antithyroid drugs over 5 years with positive TRAb. Scientists built the TCR library using RNA that was extracted from PBMCs. The chain has TRBV2 and TRBJ1-4; D perhaps matches TRBD1 (5 bases). The receptor was derived from a female donor with Graves disease. The sample here was peripheral blood mononuclear cells (PBMCs), taken when the disease was refractory, from a patient treated with antithyroid drugs. Written as DNA, the CDR3 is TGTGCCAGCAGAACCGGGACGGCCCACTGGGAAAAACTGTTTTTT. This translates into CASRTGTAHWEKLFF.